Listed below are T cell receptor beta chains from one sample, sequenced in a study of T cell changes during pregnancy in multiple sclerosis. Profiled with immunoSEQ multiplex PCR; TCRdb holds only in-frame clones, not every one. The repertoire includes tens of thousands of clones, 80% to 95% of them detected once, and over 0.8% sits in the top ten. The sample in question was peripheral blood, obtained in the first trimester of pregnancy. The receptors were sampled from a female donor with multiple sclerosis, enrolled in a pregnancy study. CDR3s include the opening cysteine and the closing phenylalanine or tryptophan. The order of the fields is D gene, V gene, clone size, J gene, CDR3 protein, CDR3 DNA. The D gene is left open where the match is weak. The size entry is marked missing in some rows and otherwise reads once, few, many or a size class.

d_gene: TRBD1; v_gene: TRBV6-1; abundance: .; j_gene: TRBJ2-7; CDR3aa: CATRTGGRYEQYF; CDR3nt: TGTGCCACCCGGACAGGCGGTAGGTACGAGCAGTACTTC
d_gene: TRBD1; v_gene: TRBV6-6; abundance: .; j_gene: TRBJ1-2; CDR3aa: CASSYSDRENYGYTF; CDR3nt: TGTGCCAGCAGTTACTCGGACAGGGAAAACTATGGCTACACCTTC
d_gene: .; v_gene: TRBV25-1; abundance: .; j_gene: TRBJ1-3; CDR3aa: CASSEQGRSNSGNTIYF; CDR3nt: TGCGCCAGCAGTGAACAGGGTAGAAGTAACTCTGGAAACACCATATATTTT
d_gene: .; v_gene: TRBV7-7; abundance: .; j_gene: TRBJ2-3; CDR3aa: CASSLIHSSTDTQYF; CDR3nt: TGTGCTAGCAGCTTAATCCACAGTAGCACAGATACGCAGTATTTT
d_gene: .; v_gene: TRBV10-3; abundance: .; j_gene: TRBJ1-1; CDR3aa: CAITLDRNTEAFF; CDR3nt: TGTGCCATCACTTTGGACAGGAACACTGAAGCTTTCTTT
d_gene: TRBD1; v_gene: TRBV19; abundance: .; j_gene: TRBJ2-3; CDR3aa: CASKTGDFTDTQYF; CDR3nt: TGTGCCAGTAAGACAGGGGACTTCACAGATACGCAGTATTTT
d_gene: .; v_gene: TRBV5-6; abundance: .; j_gene: TRBJ1-2; CDR3aa: CASSFGTPNYGYTF; CDR3nt: TGTGCCAGCAGCTTCGGGACACCGAACTATGGCTACACCTTC
d_gene: .; v_gene: TRBV7-2; abundance: .; j_gene: TRBJ1-2; CDR3aa: CASSLVGQGNYGYTF; CDR3nt: TGTGCCAGCAGCTTAGTGGGGCAGGGCAACTATGGCTACACCTTC
d_gene: .; v_gene: TRBV6-1; abundance: .; j_gene: TRBJ2-1; CDR3aa: CASTGQIYNEQFF; CDR3nt: TGTGCCAGCACTGGACAGATATACAATGAGCAGTTCTTC
d_gene: .; v_gene: TRBV21-1; abundance: .; j_gene: TRBJ2-7; CDR3aa: CASSKESPGTGAFLTRTSYEQYF; CDR3nt: TGTGCCAGCAGCAAAGAATCCCCTGGGACAGGGGCTTTCCTAACCCGAACCTCCTACGAGCAGTACTTC
d_gene: TRBD2; v_gene: TRBV5-5; abundance: .; j_gene: TRBJ2-7; CDR3aa: CASSLERGAYEQYF; CDR3nt: TGTGCCAGCAGCTTGGAGCGGGGAGCCTACGAGCAGTACTTC
d_gene: .; v_gene: TRBV19; abundance: .; j_gene: TRBJ1-1; CDR3aa: CASREQVTEAFF; CDR3nt: TGTGCCAGTAGAGAACAGGTTACTGAAGCTTTCTTT
d_gene: TRBD1; v_gene: TRBV4-3; abundance: .; j_gene: TRBJ1-1; CDR3aa: CASSRDRVNTEAFF; CDR3nt: TGCGCCAGCAGCCGAGACAGGGTGAACACTGAAGCTTTCTTT
d_gene: TRBD1; v_gene: TRBV7-3; abundance: .; j_gene: TRBJ1-1; CDR3aa: CASSLTGQGITEAFF; CDR3nt: TGTGCCAGCAGCTTAACGGGACAGGGGATTACTGAAGCTTTCTTT
d_gene: .; v_gene: TRBV5-1; abundance: .; j_gene: TRBJ2-5; CDR3aa: CASSRATGETQYF; CDR3nt: TGCGCCAGCAGCAGGGCCACGGGGGAGACCCAGTACTTC
d_gene: .; v_gene: TRBV7-9; abundance: once; j_gene: TRBJ2-2; CDR3aa: CASIVTGWELFF; CDR3nt: TGTGCCAGCATCGTAACAGGGTGGGAGCTGTTTTTT
d_gene: TRBD1; v_gene: TRBV4-2; abundance: once; j_gene: TRBJ1-4; CDR3aa: CASSQDWTTGGGEKLFF; CDR3nt: TGTGCCAGCAGCCAAGATTGGACTACAGGGGGAGGTGAAAAACTGTTTTTT
d_gene: TRBD1; v_gene: TRBV6-1; abundance: .; j_gene: TRBJ1-5; CDR3aa: CASRGQALTQPQHF; CDR3nt: TGTGCCAGCAGGGGACAGGCCCTCACTCAGCCCCAGCATTTT
d_gene: .; v_gene: TRBV7-2; abundance: .; j_gene: TRBJ1-5; CDR3aa: CASSLQPRSNQPQHF; CDR3nt: TGTGCCAGCAGCTTACAACCCAGAAGCAATCAGCCCCAGCATTTT
d_gene: TRBD1; v_gene: TRBV19; abundance: .; j_gene: TRBJ2-7; CDR3aa: CASSSSTGTGGSSYEQYF; CDR3nt: TGTGCCAGTAGTTCGTCCACCGGGACAGGGGGTAGCTCCTACGAGCAGTACTTC
d_gene: .; v_gene: TRBV21-1; abundance: once; j_gene: TRBJ1-1; CDR3aa: CASSRTGPNTEAFF; CDR3nt: TGTGCCAGCAGCAGGACAGGGCCGAACACTGAAGCTTTCTTT
d_gene: .; v_gene: TRBV27; abundance: .; j_gene: TRBJ2-3; CDR3aa: CASPLGRTSTDTQYF; CDR3nt: TGTGCCAGTCCCCTCGGAAGGACTAGCACAGATACGCAGTATTTT
d_gene: .; v_gene: TRBV6-5; abundance: .; j_gene: TRBJ1-2; CDR3aa: CASRSRGVLGGYTF; CDR3nt: TGTGCCAGCAGGTCCCGGGGGGTTCTAGGAGGCTACACCTTC
d_gene: TRBD1; v_gene: TRBV4-2; abundance: .; j_gene: TRBJ2-2; CDR3aa: CASSQDLVRGRSAGELFF; CDR3nt: TGTGCCAGCAGCCAAGATCTCGTCAGGGGGCGTTCGGCCGGGGAGCTGTTTTTT
d_gene: .; v_gene: TRBV6-1; abundance: .; j_gene: TRBJ2-1; CDR3aa: CASSRAGGGNEQFF; CDR3nt: TGTGCCAGCAGTCGGGCAGGGGGAGGCAATGAGCAGTTCTTC
d_gene: .; v_gene: TRBV21-1; abundance: .; j_gene: TRBJ2-7; CDR3aa: CASRPPSRKRREQYF; CDR3nt: TGTGCCAGCAGACCTCCATCCCGTAAGCGACGGGAGCAGTACTTC
d_gene: .; v_gene: TRBV5-5; abundance: .; j_gene: TRBJ2-7; CDR3aa: CASSLRVSSYEQYF; CDR3nt: TGTGCCAGCAGCCTCCGGGTCAGCTCCTACGAGCAGTACTTC
d_gene: .; v_gene: TRBV7-2; abundance: .; j_gene: TRBJ1-3; CDR3aa: CASSLRSWGNTIYF; CDR3nt: TGTGCCAGCAGCTTACGGTCGTGGGGAAACACCATATATTTT
d_gene: TRBD1; v_gene: TRBV27; abundance: .; j_gene: TRBJ2-5; CDR3aa: CASSRDRGHPRETQYF; CDR3nt: TGTGCCAGCAGCAGGGACAGGGGGCACCCTAGAGAGACCCAGTACTTC
d_gene: .; v_gene: TRBV11-1; abundance: .; j_gene: TRBJ1-1; CDR3aa: CASSLSWGGNAEAFF; CDR3nt: TGTGCCAGCAGCCTAAGTTGGGGGGGGAACGCTGAAGCTTTCTTT
d_gene: .; v_gene: TRBV13; abundance: once; j_gene: TRBJ2-2; CDR3aa: CASLARVRGAGELFF; CDR3nt: TGTGCCAGCCTCGCAAGGGTCAGGGGGGCCGGGGAGCTGTTTTTT